This is a list of T cell receptor beta chains from one sample in a study of PD-L1 blockade in urothelial cancer. Clones were sequenced by immunoSEQ multiplex PCR, and TCRdb holds only the in-frame ones, with some missing. The sample has 75,000 to 95,000 clones, around 93% seen once. The specimen comprised PBMCs, sampled around atezolizumab (anti-PD-L1) treatment. The receptors here all came from a woman of 80 years or more with urothelial cancer. Each CDR3 is given with its conserved first and last residue. Fields, in order: D gene, V gene, clone size, J gene, CDR3 DNA, CDR3 protein. A D gene is named only where the DNA matches it firmly. Not every row has a clone size; where given, it reads once, few, many or a size class.

d_gene: -; v_gene: TRBV30; abundance: -; j_gene: TRBJ1-2; CDR3nt: TGTGCCTGGAATCAGCTACACCACCAGCAGGCTAACTATGGCTACACCTTC; CDR3aa: CAWNQLHHQQANYGYTF
d_gene: -; v_gene: TRBV30; abundance: -; j_gene: TRBJ2-1; CDR3nt: TGTGCCTGGGGGTTGGGGAGCTCCTACAATGAGCAGTTCTTC; CDR3aa: CAWGLGSSYNEQFF
d_gene: TRBD1; v_gene: TRBV2; abundance: -; j_gene: TRBJ2-7; CDR3nt: TGTGCCAGCATGGGAACAGGGGGCCGGGGGAGTCTCTACGAGCAGTACTTC; CDR3aa: CASMGTGGRGSLYEQYF
d_gene: -; v_gene: TRBV5-1; abundance: -; j_gene: TRBJ2-3; CDR3nt: TGCGCCAGCAGCTTGGCTCGGTCAGATACGCAGTATTTT; CDR3aa: CASSLARSDTQYF
d_gene: TRBD1; v_gene: TRBV7-9; abundance: -; j_gene: TRBJ1-2; CDR3nt: TGTGCCAGCAGCTTAGATGGACAGGGGAGTCTGCGGGGCTACACCTTC; CDR3aa: CASSLDGQGSLRGYTF
d_gene: TRBD2; v_gene: TRBV28; abundance: -; j_gene: TRBJ2-1; CDR3nt: TGTGCCAGCAGAACGCGGGAGGCCAGCTCCTACAATGAGCAGTTCTTC; CDR3aa: CASRTREASSYNEQFF
d_gene: -; v_gene: TRBV12-2; abundance: -; j_gene: TRBJ2-7; CDR3nt: TGTGCAAGTCGCTTAGGGGTTAGCGGGAAGATCGACGAGCAGTACTTC; CDR3aa: CASRLGVSGKIDEQYF
d_gene: TRBD1; v_gene: TRBV5-1; abundance: -; j_gene: TRBJ2-5; CDR3nt: TGCGCCAGCAGCCGTCGGGACAGACAAGAGACCCAGTACTTC; CDR3aa: CASSRRDRQETQYF
d_gene: TRBD1; v_gene: TRBV6-5; abundance: -; j_gene: TRBJ2-7; CDR3nt: TGTGCCAGCAGAAGACAGGGGAACTACGAGCAGTACTTC; CDR3aa: CASRRQGNYEQYF
d_gene: -; v_gene: TRBV19; abundance: -; j_gene: TRBJ1-1; CDR3nt: TGTGCCAGTACCGGGTCCCGGACAGCCACAACTGAAGCTTTCTTT; CDR3aa: CASTGSRTATTEAFF
d_gene: TRBD2; v_gene: TRBV5-4; abundance: -; j_gene: TRBJ2-1; CDR3nt: TGTGCCAGCAGCTTGGGTAGCGGGAGGGCCAACAATGAGCAGTTCTTC; CDR3aa: CASSLGSGRANNEQFF
d_gene: -; v_gene: TRBV6-1; abundance: -; j_gene: TRBJ1-1; CDR3nt: TGTGCCAGCAGTGTTTGGTTGGAGTACGGTGAAGCTTTCTTT; CDR3aa: CASSVWLEYGEAFF
d_gene: TRBD2; v_gene: TRBV29-1; abundance: -; j_gene: TRBJ2-1; CDR3nt: TGCAGCGTTGGTAACCCGTCGGGACTAGCTGGAACGAGCTCCTACAATGAGCAGTTCTTC; CDR3aa: CSVGNPSGLAGTSSYNEQFF
d_gene: TRBD1; v_gene: TRBV6-6; abundance: -; j_gene: TRBJ1-5; CDR3nt: TGTGCCAGCAGCCAAGGACAGGGCAGGAGCAATCAGCCCCAGCATTTT; CDR3aa: CASSQGQGRSNQPQHF
d_gene: -; v_gene: TRBV9; abundance: -; j_gene: TRBJ2-3; CDR3nt: TGTGCCAGCAGTAGCGTCTCAGATACGCAGTATTTT; CDR3aa: CASSSVSDTQYF
d_gene: -; v_gene: TRBV27; abundance: -; j_gene: TRBJ1-5; CDR3nt: TGTGCCAGCAGGACTGACAATCAGCCCCAGCATTTT; CDR3aa: CASRTDNQPQHF
d_gene: -; v_gene: TRBV9; abundance: -; j_gene: TRBJ2-1; CDR3nt: TGTGCCAGCAGCTCTCGCGTGGATGAGCAGTTCTTC; CDR3aa: CASSSRVDEQFF
d_gene: -; v_gene: TRBV9; abundance: -; j_gene: TRBJ2-7; CDR3nt: TGTGCCAGCAGCCCCCAGGGAATAGCTACCTACGAGCAGTACTTC; CDR3aa: CASSPQGIATYEQYF
d_gene: TRBD2; v_gene: TRBV5-4; abundance: -; j_gene: TRBJ2-1; CDR3nt: TGTGCCAGCAGAGGTCGGGAGGCGGTATCTTATGAGCAGTTCTTC; CDR3aa: CASRGREAVSYEQFF
d_gene: -; v_gene: TRBV10-1; abundance: once; j_gene: TRBJ2-7; CDR3nt: TGCGCCAGCAGTGAGTCGCCGACTGCTTACGAGCAGTACTTC; CDR3aa: CASSESPTAYEQYF
d_gene: -; v_gene: TRBV29-1; abundance: -; j_gene: TRBJ1-2; CDR3nt: TGCAGCGTTGGGGGCTTAGGGACTTATGGCTACACCTTC; CDR3aa: CSVGGLGTYGYTF
d_gene: TRBD2; v_gene: TRBV7-3; abundance: -; j_gene: TRBJ2-1; CDR3nt: TGTGCCAGCAGCTCGGGACTAGCGGGAGCGTTCAATGAGCAGTTCTTC; CDR3aa: CASSSGLAGAFNEQFF
d_gene: -; v_gene: TRBV6-6; abundance: -; j_gene: TRBJ1-1; CDR3nt: TGTGCCAGCAGCCCAGGACGGGAAACTGAAGCTTTCTTT; CDR3aa: CASSPGRETEAFF
d_gene: TRBD1; v_gene: TRBV19; abundance: -; j_gene: TRBJ1-1; CDR3nt: TGTGCCAGTAGTACCGGACAGGGGGCGGGTAACACTGAAGCTTTCTTT; CDR3aa: CASSTGQGAGNTEAFF
d_gene: -; v_gene: TRBV5-6; abundance: -; j_gene: TRBJ2-7; CDR3nt: TGTGCCAGCAGCCCCGGGTTCTTCTACGAGCAGTACTTC; CDR3aa: CASSPGFFYEQYF
d_gene: TRBD2; v_gene: TRBV11-2; abundance: -; j_gene: TRBJ2-1; CDR3nt: TGTGCCAGCAGCTTAGCGGGAGCGGGGGTTGGGGATGAGCAGTTCTTC; CDR3aa: CASSLAGAGVGDEQFF
d_gene: TRBD1; v_gene: TRBV9; abundance: -; j_gene: TRBJ2-5; CDR3nt: TGTGCCAGCAGTGAGACAGGGGGCGGTGTCGAGACCCAGTACTTC; CDR3aa: CASSETGGGVETQYF
d_gene: TRBD1; v_gene: TRBV5-1; abundance: -; j_gene: TRBJ1-5; CDR3nt: TGCGCCAGCAGCCAACAGGGGATGTATAGCAATCAGCCCCAGCATTTT; CDR3aa: CASSQQGMYSNQPQHF
d_gene: -; v_gene: TRBV6-5; abundance: -; j_gene: TRBJ1-5; CDR3nt: TGTGCCAGCAGCACCCGGGGGGCGGGTCAGCCCCAGCATTTT; CDR3aa: CASSTRGAGQPQHF
d_gene: -; v_gene: TRBV9; abundance: -; j_gene: TRBJ2-1; CDR3nt: TGTGCCAGCAGCGTAGATAGCGGATCCTACAATGAGCAGTTCTTC; CDR3aa: CASSVDSGSYNEQFF
d_gene: -; v_gene: TRBV19; abundance: -; j_gene: TRBJ2-1; CDR3nt: TGTGCCAGCGCTAGCGTCAATGAGCAGTTCTTC; CDR3aa: CASASVNEQFF
d_gene: TRBD2; v_gene: TRBV9; abundance: -; j_gene: TRBJ2-7; CDR3nt: TGTGCCAGCAGCGCCTCTCTCCATCTAGCGGGAGGTCTATACGAGCAGTACTTC; CDR3aa: CASSASLHLAGGLYEQYF
d_gene: TRBD1; v_gene: TRBV11-2; abundance: -; j_gene: TRBJ2-7; CDR3nt: TGTGCCAGCAGCTTAGAGGGGACAGGGACCTACGAGCAGTACTTC; CDR3aa: CASSLEGTGTYEQYF
d_gene: -; v_gene: TRBV28; abundance: -; j_gene: TRBJ1-2; CDR3nt: TGTGCCAGCAACATGCCCCGAGCAGGGGTATGGGGCTACACCTTC; CDR3aa: CASNMPRAGVWGYTF
d_gene: TRBD1; v_gene: TRBV9; abundance: once; j_gene: TRBJ2-5; CDR3nt: TGTGCCAGCAGCGTGGGGTGGGACAGGCAAGAGACCCAGTACTTC; CDR3aa: CASSVGWDRQETQYF
d_gene: -; v_gene: TRBV2; abundance: -; j_gene: TRBJ1-5; CDR3nt: TGTGCCAGCAGGGCGGAAGGGGCTCAGCCCCAGCATTTT; CDR3aa: CASRAEGAQPQHF
d_gene: TRBD2; v_gene: TRBV10-1; abundance: -; j_gene: TRBJ2-1; CDR3nt: TGCGCCAGCAGTGATTTCCGTAGCGGGAACAATGAGCAGTTCTTC; CDR3aa: CASSDFRSGNNEQFF
d_gene: -; v_gene: TRBV6-4; abundance: -; j_gene: TRBJ2-1; CDR3nt: TGTGCCAGCAGCTCTATCCCCGGGGGCTACAATGAGCAGTTCTTC; CDR3aa: CASSSIPGGYNEQFF
d_gene: TRBD2; v_gene: TRBV13; abundance: -; j_gene: TRBJ2-1; CDR3nt: TGTGCCAGCAGCTCCGGGACTAGCTATGAGCAGTTCTTC; CDR3aa: CASSSGTSYEQFF
d_gene: TRBD1; v_gene: TRBV7-8; abundance: once; j_gene: TRBJ2-1; CDR3nt: TGTGCCAGCAGCTTAGGCGTACAGGGGGGTAATGAGCAGTTCTTC; CDR3aa: CASSLGVQGGNEQFF
d_gene: -; v_gene: TRBV6-1; abundance: -; j_gene: TRBJ2-7; CDR3nt: TGTGCCAGCAGCAAGGACTTTTTAGGAGGCGAGCAGTACTTC; CDR3aa: CASSKDFLGGEQYF
d_gene: TRBD2; v_gene: TRBV7-9; abundance: -; j_gene: TRBJ2-3; CDR3nt: TGTGCCAGCAGTCCACTAGCGGGAGTTAGCACAGATACGCAGTATTTT; CDR3aa: CASSPLAGVSTDTQYF
d_gene: -; v_gene: TRBV28; abundance: -; j_gene: TRBJ2-5; CDR3nt: TGTGCCAGCAGTTCACCACCCCTACGAGAGACCCAGTACTTC; CDR3aa: CASSSPPLRETQYF
d_gene: TRBD2; v_gene: TRBV28; abundance: -; j_gene: TRBJ2-1; CDR3nt: TGTGCCACCCAGGCGGCGGGAGGGCCTAGCTCCTACAATGAGCAGTTCTTC; CDR3aa: CATQAAGGPSSYNEQFF
d_gene: TRBD1; v_gene: TRBV28; abundance: -; j_gene: TRBJ1-5; CDR3nt: TGTGCCAGCAGCCCAGACAGGGGGAACCAGCCCCAGCATTTT; CDR3aa: CASSPDRGNQPQHF
d_gene: TRBD1; v_gene: TRBV11-2; abundance: -; j_gene: TRBJ2-7; CDR3nt: TGTGCCAGCAGCTTAGATGGGCGACAGGGATACGAGCAGTACTTC; CDR3aa: CASSLDGRQGYEQYF
d_gene: TRBD1; v_gene: TRBV19; abundance: -; j_gene: TRBJ2-2; CDR3nt: TGTGCCAGTACCGACAGGGGATCGAACACCGGGGAGCTGTTTTTT; CDR3aa: CASTDRGSNTGELFF
d_gene: TRBD2; v_gene: TRBV11-3; abundance: -; j_gene: TRBJ2-1; CDR3nt: TGTGCCAGCAGCTTAGATGGGGTCGGCGGGAGGGGCAATGAGCAGTTCTTC; CDR3aa: CASSLDGVGGRGNEQFF
d_gene: -; v_gene: TRBV10-1; abundance: -; j_gene: TRBJ2-1; CDR3nt: TGCGCCAGCAGTGAGTCGCCCAGTAACAATGAGCAGTTCTTC; CDR3aa: CASSESPSNNEQFF
d_gene: -; v_gene: TRBV18; abundance: once; j_gene: TRBJ1-1; CDR3nt: TGTGCCAGCTCATCCGAACAGGGTCGGGACACTGAAGCTTTCTTT; CDR3aa: CASSSEQGRDTEAFF
d_gene: TRBD2; v_gene: TRBV15; abundance: -; j_gene: TRBJ2-7; CDR3nt: TGTGCCACCAGCAGTCCAGGGGTAGCGGGATCCTACGAGCAGTACTTC; CDR3aa: CATSSPGVAGSYEQYF
d_gene: -; v_gene: TRBV23-1; abundance: -; j_gene: TRBJ2-7; CDR3nt: TGCGCCAGCAGTCATTGTTTAGAAGACAACTACGAGCAGTACTTC; CDR3aa: CASSHCLEDNYEQYF